These T cell receptor beta chains were read from a single sample in a study of T cells in Graves' hyperthyroidism and ophthalmopathy. MiXCR, run by TCRdb on the multiplex PCR reads, gives a single entry per CDR3 protein. Found here are some 400,000 distinct CDR3 sequences, about 15% of them singletons; the top ten hold roughly 9.6%. The sample consisted of blood. These receptors originate from a woman in her sixties with Graves' hyperthyroidism. CDR3s include the opening cysteine and the closing phenylalanine or tryptophan. Each record gives: clone size, V gene, D gene, J gene, CDR3 DNA, CDR3 protein. The D gene is left open where the match is weak. Size is omitted from some rows. Given values are once, few, many or a class for expanded clones.

many	TRBV2	NA	TRBJ1-1	TGTGCCAGCAGGTACGATAGGGTTGCAGTTGTGGGGAAGGTCATGAACACTGAAGCTTTCTTT	CASRYDRVAVVGKVMNTEAFF
NA	TRBV9	TRBD1	TRBJ2-3	TGTGCCAGCAGCGTAGGACAGGGTTGGACAGATACGCAGTATTTT	CASSVGQGWTDTQYF
NA	TRBV11-3	TRBD2	TRBJ2-5	TGTGCCAGCAGCTCCCGGACTAGCGTACAAGAGACCCAGTACTTC	CASSSRTSVQETQYF
many	TRBV27	NA	TRBJ1-6	TGTGCCAGCAGTTTAGGCGGGGGGAATTCACCCCTCCACTTT	CASSLGGGNSPLHF
many	TRBV29-1	TRBD1	TRBJ2-2	TGCAGCGTTGAAGATCCTCAGGGGGCCAACACCGGGGAGCTGTTTTTT	CSVEDPQGANTGELFF
few	TRBV6-4	TRBD2	TRBJ2-1	TGTGCCAGCAGTGTCGGGCGGGAGGGCCTTTTGAATGAGCAGTTCTTC	CASSVGREGLLNEQFF
few	TRBV25-1	NA	TRBJ1-5	TGTGCCAGCAGTGAATCCGGGCAGGGAGGTCAGCCCCAGCATTTT	CASSESGQGGQPQHF
many	TRBV7-3	NA	TRBJ2-3	TGTGCCAGCAGCGAGGGACTCAACACAGATACGCAGTATTTT	CASSEGLNTDTQYF
many	TRBV5-1	NA	TRBJ2-7	TGCGCCAGCAGCTTGGAGGAGCGGGCACACTACGAGCAGTACTTC	CASSLEERAHYEQYF
few	TRBV5-1	NA	TRBJ1-2	TGCGCCAGCAGCTTGCTCGGGGAGCGAGGCTACACCTTC	CASSLLGERGYTF
few	TRBV7-2	TRBD2	TRBJ2-5	TGTGCCAGCAGCTCACTCCCGGCGGGAGCCGAGACCCAGTACTTC	CASSSLPAGAETQYF
many	TRBV7-9	NA	TRBJ1-1	TGTGCCAGCAGCCCTCAGGGTGTCAGTACTGAAGCTTTCTTT	CASSPQGVSTEAFF
NA	TRBV20-1	TRBD1	TRBJ1-1	TGCAGTGCGCGGACAGGGGCTGAAGCTTTCTTT	CSARTGAEAFF
many	TRBV10-1	NA	TRBJ2-5	TGCGCCAGCAGTGGGCAGCTAAGTGAGACCCAGTACTTC	CASSGQLSETQYF
few	TRBV6-2/TRBV6-3	TRBD2	TRBJ2-3	TGTGCCAGCAGATTAGCGGGAGCTAGGGCAGATACGCAGTATTTT	CASRLAGARADTQYF
many	TRBV11-3	NA	TRBJ1-4	TGTGCCAGCAGCCCAGGGGACGGCTTCGGTGAAAAACTGTTTTTT	CASSPGDGFGEKLFF
NA	TRBV20-1	TRBD2	TRBJ2-1	TGCAGTGCTTCTAGCGGGAGTGATTACAATGAGCAGTTCTTC	CSASSGSDYNEQFF
many	TRBV7-3	TRBD2	TRBJ2-1	TGTGCCAGCAGCCCGGGAGGGGGGGATGAGCAGTTCTTC	CASSPGGGDEQFF
many	TRBV6-1	NA	TRBJ2-1	TGTGCCAGCATCGGGATAGGAACGGGTGAGCAGTTCTTC	CASIGIGTGEQFF
many	TRBV4-1	NA	TRBJ1-2	TGCGCCAGCAGCCAGCCCCTGACCGGTCTGGGCTATGGCTACACCTTC	CASSQPLTGLGYGYTF
few	TRBV9	TRBD1	TRBJ2-1	TGTGCCAGCAGCGTAGACAGGGGCTCCTACAATGAGCAGTCCTTC	CASSVDRGSYNEQSF
few	TRBV11-3	NA	TRBJ2-7	TGTGCCAGCACCCAAACCCAGGAGTACGAGCAGTACTTC	CASTQTQEYEQYF
NA	TRBV2	TRBD2	TRBJ2-1	TGTGCCAGTCGGTCTAGCGGGGGTTACAATGAGCAGTTCTTC	CASRSSGGYNEQFF
few	TRBV7-9	TRBD1	TRBJ1-1	TGTGCCAGCAGCTTAGTCCCACAGGGGCTGAACACTGAAGCTTTCTTT	CASSLVPQGLNTEAFF
many	TRBV7-8	TRBD2	TRBJ2-1	TGTGCCAGCAGCCCTCGTCTAGCGGGAGCTTCCTACCGACGTTCCTACAATGAGCAGTTCTTC	CASSPRLAGASYRRSYNEQFF
many	TRBV27	TRBD1	TRBJ1-1	TGTGCCAGCAGCTTGGGACAGGCAATGAACACTGAAGCTTTCTTT	CASSLGQAMNTEAFF
NA	TRBV20-1	NA	TRBJ2-7	TGCAGTGCTAGAGATCGGGTAGGCTACGAGCAGTACTTC	CSARDRVGYEQYF
NA	TRBV27	NA	TRBJ2-6	TGTGCCAGCAGCCCGCGGACACATATCTCTGGGGCCAACGTCCTGACTTTC	CASSPRTHISGANVLTF
few	TRBV10-3	NA	TRBJ1-4	TGTGCCATCAGTGATTTTGGGGGCAAGGAAAAACTGTTTTTT	CAISDFGGKEKLFF
few	TRBV29-1	NA	TRBJ2-1	TGCAGCGTTGGGTCCACAGGCTACAATGAGCAGTTCTTC	CSVGSTGYNEQFF
many	TRBV29-1	NA	TRBJ1-1	TGCAGCGCCCAAAGGGCAGCGAACACTGAAGCTTTCTTT	CSAQRAANTEAFF
NA	TRBV7-9	TRBD1	TRBJ2-7	TGTGCCAGCAGCCGCCGGGACAGTAGCTCCTACGAGCAGTACTTC	CASSRRDSSSYEQYF
many	TRBV7-8	NA	TRBJ1-5	TGTGCCAGCAGCCCCAGTAAGGGAGCGGGGAATCAGCCCCAGCATTTT	CASSPSKGAGNQPQHF
many	TRBV10-2	NA	TRBJ1-5	TGCGCCACCACCAGGGGCAGGAATCAGCCCCAGCATTTT	CATTRGRNQPQHF
many	TRBV12-3/TRBV12-4	NA	TRBJ1-1	TGTGCCAGCAGTTGGAGGACGGACAACACTGAAGCTTTCTTT	CASSWRTDNTEAFF
many	TRBV11-2	TRBD2	TRBJ2-1	TGTGCCAGCAGCAACATAGCGGGGAGCTCCTACAATGAGCAGTTCTTC	CASSNIAGSSYNEQFF
NA	TRBV20-1	NA	TRBJ1-3	TGCAGTGCGTTACAGGGTTCTGGAAACACCATATATTTT	CSALQGSGNTIYF
many	TRBV5-1	NA	TRBJ2-3	TGCGCCAGCAGCTTGGGTAATGTTGCAGATACGCAGTATTTT	CASSLGNVADTQYF
NA	TRBV25-1	NA	TRBJ1-2	TGTGCCAGCAGACACACTAACTATGGCTACACCTTC	CASRHTNYGYTF
many	TRBV28	NA	TRBJ2-7	TGTGCCAGCATTTTATGGGGCGGCGGATCGAGCGAGCAGTACTTC	CASILWGGGSSEQYF
NA	TRBV12-3/TRBV12-4	NA	TRBJ2-5	TGTGCCAGCCGACGGAGGCTGCTCGCCGAGACCCAGTACTTC	CASRRRLLAETQYF
once	TRBV5-4	NA	TRBJ2-7	TGTGCCAGCAGCCCCACAGGGAATGACGAGCAGTACTTC	CASSPTGNDEQYF
many	TRBV12-5	NA	TRBJ1-1	TGTGCTAGTGTCGAGCGGGGAAGCACTGAAGCTTTCTTT	CASVERGSTEAFF
many	TRBV5-4	TRBD1	TRBJ2-4	TGTGCCAGCAGCACGGGACAGGGAAACATTCAGTACTTC	CASSTGQGNIQYF
many	TRBV5-1	NA	TRBJ2-7	TGCGCCAGCAGCCAAGAAACCGGCTACGAGCAGTACTTC	CASSQETGYEQYF
many	TRBV7-9	NA	TRBJ1-2	TGTGCCAGCAGCTTAGGTGGCATACTGCTTAACTATGGCTACACCTTC	CASSLGGILLNYGYTF
many	TRBV28	NA	TRBJ2-5	TGTGCCAGCAGTTTCCGCGAGTACCAAGAGACCCAGTACTTC	CASSFREYQETQYF
few	TRBV9	TRBD1	TRBJ2-6	TGTGCCAGCAGCCTCCGCACCGGGACAGGGGTATCTGGGGCCAACGTCCTGACTTTC	CASSLRTGTGVSGANVLTF
many	TRBV2	TRBD1	TRBJ1-1	TGTGCCAGCAGTGAAGCGGGCAGGGGGCATGGGGACACTGAAGCTTTCTTT	CASSEAGRGHGDTEAFF
NA	TRBV10-1	NA	TRBJ2-4	TGCGCCAGCAGTGAGTCCGGCGTCGGAAACATTCAGTACTTC	CASSESGVGNIQYF
few	TRBV12-3/TRBV12-4	TRBD2	TRBJ2-3	TGTGCCAGCAGTTTCCCCGGCCTAGCGGATAACACAGATACGCAGTATTTT	CASSFPGLADNTDTQYF
few	TRBV11-2	NA	TRBJ2-1	TGTGCCAGCAGCCCCCCTGACGCGCTCCGCAATGAGCAGTTCTTC	CASSPPDALRNEQFF
many	TRBV12-3/TRBV12-4	NA	TRBJ2-1	TGTGCCAGCACTACCCTAGGGGGACTAACAGGAGGGCAGTTCTTC	CASTTLGGLTGGQFF
many	TRBV15	TRBD2	TRBJ2-1	TGTGCCACCAGCAGAGAATCGAGCGGGAGGGCTTACAATGAGCAGTTCTTC	CATSRESSGRAYNEQFF
many	TRBV6-5	NA	TRBJ1-4	TGTGCCAGCAGTTACTATCAGGCCTCTAATGAAAAACTGTTTTTT	CASSYYQASNEKLFF
NA	TRBV30	NA	TRBJ2-7	TGTGCCTGGGGCGTCTCCTACGAGCAGTACTTC	CAWGVSYEQYF
many	TRBV11-2	TRBD2	TRBJ2-1	TGTGCCAGCAGCTGGCTCCGGGACTACATTCGTAATGAGCAGTTCTTC	CASSWLRDYIRNEQFF
many	TRBV18	NA	TRBJ2-5	TGTGCCAGCTCAACGCTTGGTAGCGGCCAAGAGACCCAGTACTTC	CASSTLGSGQETQYF
many	TRBV7-3	NA	TRBJ2-7	TGTGCCAGCAGCCCCGGCTGGGGAGCCTACGAGCAGTACTTC	CASSPGWGAYEQYF
NA	TRBV7-6	NA	TRBJ2-3	TGTGCCAGCAGCCTCGAGGTGCTAGCGCTCACAGATACGCAGTATTTT	CASSLEVLALTDTQYF